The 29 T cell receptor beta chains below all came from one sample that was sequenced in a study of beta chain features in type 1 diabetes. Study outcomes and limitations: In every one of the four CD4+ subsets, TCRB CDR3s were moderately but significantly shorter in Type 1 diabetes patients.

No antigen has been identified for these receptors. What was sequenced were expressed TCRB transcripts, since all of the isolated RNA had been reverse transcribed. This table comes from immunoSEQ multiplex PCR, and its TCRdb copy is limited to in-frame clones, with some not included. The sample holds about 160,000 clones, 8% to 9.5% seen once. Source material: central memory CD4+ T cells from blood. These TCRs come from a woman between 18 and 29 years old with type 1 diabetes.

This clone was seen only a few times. As DNA, the CDR3 is TGTGCCACCAGCAGAGATCTACCGGGACAGCCCCAGCATTTT. Encoded protein: CATSRDLPGQPQHF. This chain links TRBV15 with TRBJ1-5; D remains ambiguous. Germline V gene data show CDR1 as LNHNV and CDR2 as YYDKDF (reference sequence). V shed 0 bases and J shed 7 bases, with 10 bases lying between them. CDR3 length: 14 residues. Full variable domain (rest looked up from reference TRBV15 and TRBJ1-5): DAMVIQNPRYQVTQFGKPVTLSCSQTLNHNVMYWYQQKSSQAPKLLFHYYDKDFNNEADTPDNFQSRRPNTSFCFLDIRSPGLGDTAMYLCATSRDLPGQPQHFGDGTRLSIL.

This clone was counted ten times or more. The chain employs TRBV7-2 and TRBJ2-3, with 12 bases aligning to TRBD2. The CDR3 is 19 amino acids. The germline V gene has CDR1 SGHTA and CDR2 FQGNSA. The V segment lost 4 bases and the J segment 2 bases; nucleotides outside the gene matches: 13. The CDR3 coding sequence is TGTGCCAGCAGCTCCCCCACAATGACTAGCGGGAGATCCACAGATACGCAGTATTTT. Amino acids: CASSSPTMTSGRSTDTQYF. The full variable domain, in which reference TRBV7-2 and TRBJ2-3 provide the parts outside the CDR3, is GAGVSQSPSNKVTEKGKDVELRCDPISGHTALYWYRQSLGQGLEFLIYFQGNSAPDKSGLPSDRFSAERTGGSVSTLTIQRTQQEDSAVYLCASSSPTMTSGRSTDTQYFGPGTRLTVL.

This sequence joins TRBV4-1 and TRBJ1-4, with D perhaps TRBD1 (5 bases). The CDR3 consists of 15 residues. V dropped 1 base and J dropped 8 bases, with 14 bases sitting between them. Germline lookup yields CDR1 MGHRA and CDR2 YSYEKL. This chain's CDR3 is CASSQADQGREKLFF. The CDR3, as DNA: TGCGCCAGCAGCCAAGCAGATCAGGGAAGGGAAAAACTGTTTTTT.

The CDR3 region has the DNA TGCGCCAGCAGCCGCGAGACAGGGGGTGACACAGATACGCAGTATTTT. As protein: CASSRETGGDTDTQYF. V is TRBV5-1 and J is TRBJ2-3, with 9 bases lining up with TRBD1. This CDR3 is built from 16 residues. Trimming cost V 4 bases and J 2 bases; bases outside gene matches: 8. The V gene's germline CDR1 is SGHRS and CDR2 YFSETQ.

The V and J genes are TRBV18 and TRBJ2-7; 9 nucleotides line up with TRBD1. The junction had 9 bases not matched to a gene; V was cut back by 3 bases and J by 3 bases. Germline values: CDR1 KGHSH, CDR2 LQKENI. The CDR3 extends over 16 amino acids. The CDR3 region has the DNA TGTGCCAGCTCACCCTCCCGGGACAGGGTCGGCTACGAGCAGTACTTC. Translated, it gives CASSPSRDRVGYEQYF.

The CDR3 DNA reads as TGTGCCAGCAGCTCACCCCCGACGATGGACAGTTGGAACACTGAAGCTTTCTTT. Translating gives CASSSPPTMDSWNTEAFF. The chain combines TRBV7-9 with TRBJ1-1, with D maybe TRBD1 (6 bases). The CDR3 totals 18 residues. Between the trimmed V and J ends, which lost 4 bases and 1 base, there was a span of 22 bases. The V gene's germline CDR1 is SEHNR and CDR2 FQNEAQ (reference sequence).

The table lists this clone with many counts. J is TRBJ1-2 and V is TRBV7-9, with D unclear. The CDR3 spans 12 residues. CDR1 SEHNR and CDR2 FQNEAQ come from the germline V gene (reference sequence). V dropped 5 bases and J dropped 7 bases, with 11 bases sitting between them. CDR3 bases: TGTGCCAGCAGCACTAGGGCGGTTGGCTACACCTTC. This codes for CASSTRAVGYTF. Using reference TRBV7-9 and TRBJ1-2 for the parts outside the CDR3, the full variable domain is DTGVSQNPRHKITKRGQNVTFRCDPISEHNRLYWYRQTLGQGPEFLTYFQNEAQLEKSRLLSDRFSAERPKGSFSTLEIQRTEQGDSAMYLCASSTRAVGYTFGSGTRLTVV.

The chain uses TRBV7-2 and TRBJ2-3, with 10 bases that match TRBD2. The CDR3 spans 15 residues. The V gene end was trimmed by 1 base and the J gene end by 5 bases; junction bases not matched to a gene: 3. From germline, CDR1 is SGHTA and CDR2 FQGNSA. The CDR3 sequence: CASSLGTSGIDTQYF. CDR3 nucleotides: TGTGCCAGCAGCTTAGGAACTAGCGGGATAGATACGCAGTATTTT.

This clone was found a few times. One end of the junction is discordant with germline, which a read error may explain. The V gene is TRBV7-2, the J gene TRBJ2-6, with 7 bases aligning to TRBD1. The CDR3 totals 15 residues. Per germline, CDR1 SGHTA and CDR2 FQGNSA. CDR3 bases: TGCGCCAGCAGCCAAGGACAGGCTGGGGCCAACGTCCTGACTTTC. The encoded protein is CASSQGQAGANVLTF. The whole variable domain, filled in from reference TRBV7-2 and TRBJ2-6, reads GAGVSQSPSNKVTEKGKDVELRCDPISGHTALYWYRQSLGQGLEFLIYFQGNSAPDKSGLPSDRFSAERTGGSVSTLTIQRTQQEDSAVYLCASSQGQAGANVLTFGAGSRLTVL.

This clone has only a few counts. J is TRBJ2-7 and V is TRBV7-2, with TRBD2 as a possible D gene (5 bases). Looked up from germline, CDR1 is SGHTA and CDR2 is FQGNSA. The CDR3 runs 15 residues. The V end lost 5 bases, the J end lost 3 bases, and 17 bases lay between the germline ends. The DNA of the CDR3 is TGTGCCAGCAGCGACCTCGCGGGTGGGCGCTACGAGCAGTACTTC. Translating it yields CASSDLAGGRYEQYF.

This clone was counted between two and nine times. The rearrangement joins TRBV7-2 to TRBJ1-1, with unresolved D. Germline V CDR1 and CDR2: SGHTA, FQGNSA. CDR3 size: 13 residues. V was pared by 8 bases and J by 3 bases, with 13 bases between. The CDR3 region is CASASQEDTEAFF. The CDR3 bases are TGTGCCAGCGCGTCGCAAGAGGACACTGAAGCTTTCTTT.

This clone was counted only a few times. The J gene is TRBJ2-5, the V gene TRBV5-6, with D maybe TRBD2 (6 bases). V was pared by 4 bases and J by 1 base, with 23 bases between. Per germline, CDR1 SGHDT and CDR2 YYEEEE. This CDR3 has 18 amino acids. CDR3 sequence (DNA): TGTGCCAGCAGCCAGAAGGGGAGATCGGGGGATTTCCAAGAGACCCAGTACTTC. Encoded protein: CASSQKGRSGDFQETQYF.

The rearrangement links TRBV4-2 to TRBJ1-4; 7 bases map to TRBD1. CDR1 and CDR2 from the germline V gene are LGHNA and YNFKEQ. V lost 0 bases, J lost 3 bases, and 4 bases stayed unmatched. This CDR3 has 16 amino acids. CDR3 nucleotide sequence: TGTGCCAGCAGCCAAGATTTCGGACAGGCTAATGAAAAACTGTTTTTT. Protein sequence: CASSQDFGQANEKLFF.

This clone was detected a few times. CDR3: CASSHPPGQVSGNTIYF. CDR3 nucleotide sequence: TGTGCCAGCAGCCACCCTCCGGGACAAGTCTCTGGAAACACCATATATTTT. V usage is TRBV14 and J usage is TRBJ1-3; tentative D call: TRBD1 (6 bases). V was trimmed by 3 bases and J by 0 bases, leaving 15 bases between them. Per the germline V gene, CDR1 is SGHDN and CDR2 is FVKESK. CDR3 size: 17 residues. Based on the CDR3 plus reference TRBV14 and TRBJ1-3, the full variable domain is EAGVTQFPSHSVIEKGQTVTLRCDPISGHDNLYWYRRVMGKEIKFLLHFVKESKQDESGMPNNRFLAERTGGTYSTLKVQPAELEDSGVYFCASSHPPGQVSGNTIYFGEGSWLTVV.

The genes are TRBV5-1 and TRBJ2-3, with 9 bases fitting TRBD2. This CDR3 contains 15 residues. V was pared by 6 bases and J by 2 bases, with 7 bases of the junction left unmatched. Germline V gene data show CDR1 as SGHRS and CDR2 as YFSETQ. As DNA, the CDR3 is TGCGCCAGCAACGTCTTAGCGGGAGCCACAGATACGCAGTATTTT. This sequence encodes CASNVLAGATDTQYF.

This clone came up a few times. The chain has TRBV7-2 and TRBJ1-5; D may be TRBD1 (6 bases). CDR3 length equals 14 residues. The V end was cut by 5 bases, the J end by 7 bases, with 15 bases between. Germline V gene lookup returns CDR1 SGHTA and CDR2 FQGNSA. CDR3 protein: CASSQGPSGQPQHF. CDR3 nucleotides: TGTGCCAGCAGCCAGGGGCCATCGGGCCAGCCCCAGCATTTT.

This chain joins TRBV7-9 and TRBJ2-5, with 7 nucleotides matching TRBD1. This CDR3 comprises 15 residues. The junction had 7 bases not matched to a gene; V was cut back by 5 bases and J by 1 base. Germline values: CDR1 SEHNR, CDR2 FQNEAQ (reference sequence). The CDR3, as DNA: TGTGCCAGCAGCCGCCAAGGGGGCCTCCAAGAGACCCAGTACTTC. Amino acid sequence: CASSRQGGLQETQYF. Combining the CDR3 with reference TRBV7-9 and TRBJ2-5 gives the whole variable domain DTGVSQNPRHKITKRGQNVTFRCDPISEHNRLYWYRQTLGQGPEFLTYFQNEAQLEKSRLLSDRFSAERPKGSFSTLEIQRTEQGDSAMYLCASSRQGGLQETQYFGPGTRLLVL.

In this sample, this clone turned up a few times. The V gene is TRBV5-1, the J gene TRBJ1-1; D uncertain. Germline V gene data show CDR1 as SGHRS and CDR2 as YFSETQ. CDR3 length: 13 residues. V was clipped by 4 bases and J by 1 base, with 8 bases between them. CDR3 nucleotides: TGCGCCAGCAGCAAACAGCAGAACACTGAAGCTTTCTTT. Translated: CASSKQQNTEAFF. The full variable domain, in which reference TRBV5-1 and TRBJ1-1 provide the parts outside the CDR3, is KAGVTQTPRYLIKTRGQQVTLSCSPISGHRSVSWYQQTPGQGLQFLFEYFSETQRNKGNFPGRFSGRQFSNSRSEMNVSTLELGDSALYLCASSKQQNTEAFFGQGTRLTVV.

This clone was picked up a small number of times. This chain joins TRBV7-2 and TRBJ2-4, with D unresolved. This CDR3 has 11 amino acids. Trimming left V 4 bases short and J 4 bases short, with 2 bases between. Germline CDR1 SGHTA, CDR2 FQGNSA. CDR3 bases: TGTGCCAGCAGCTCTAAAAACATTCAGTACTTC. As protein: CASSSKNIQYF.

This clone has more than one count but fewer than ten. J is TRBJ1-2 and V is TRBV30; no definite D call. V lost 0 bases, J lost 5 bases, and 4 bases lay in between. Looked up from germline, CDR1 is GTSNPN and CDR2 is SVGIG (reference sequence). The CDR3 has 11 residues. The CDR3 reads CAWSVQYGYTF. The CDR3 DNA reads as TGTGCCTGGAGTGTACAGTATGGCTACACCTTC.

CDR3 coding DNA: TGTGCCAGCAGTTACGGCAGGGGGGGCAATCAGCCCCAGCATTTT. Residues: CASSYGRGGNQPQHF. This chain links TRBV6-6 with TRBJ1-5; 7 bases map to TRBD1. V was pared by 2 bases and J by 2 bases, with 3 bases of the junction left unmatched. CDR1 is MNHNY and CDR2 is SVGAGI in the germline V gene (reference sequence). This CDR3 contains 15 residues.

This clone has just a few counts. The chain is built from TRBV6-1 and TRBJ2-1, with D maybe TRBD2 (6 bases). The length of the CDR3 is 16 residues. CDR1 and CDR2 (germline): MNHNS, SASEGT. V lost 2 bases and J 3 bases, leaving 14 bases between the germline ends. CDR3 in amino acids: CASSESILASYNEQFF. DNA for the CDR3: TGTGCCAGCAGTGAAAGTATACTAGCCAGCTACAATGAGCAGTTCTTC.

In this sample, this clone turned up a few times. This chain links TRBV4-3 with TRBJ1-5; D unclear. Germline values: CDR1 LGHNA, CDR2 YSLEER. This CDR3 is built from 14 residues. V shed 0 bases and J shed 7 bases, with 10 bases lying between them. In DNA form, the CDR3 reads TGCGCCAGCAGCCAAGAGAATTGGGCCCAGCCCCAGCATTTT. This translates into CASSQENWAQPQHF.

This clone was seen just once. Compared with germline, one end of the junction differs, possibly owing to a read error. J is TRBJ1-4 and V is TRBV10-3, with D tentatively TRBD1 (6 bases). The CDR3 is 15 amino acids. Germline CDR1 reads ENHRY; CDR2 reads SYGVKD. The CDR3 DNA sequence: TGTGCCAGCAGTTACTCGAGAAGCGGACAGCAAAAACTGTTTTTT. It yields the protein CASSYSRSGQQKLFF.

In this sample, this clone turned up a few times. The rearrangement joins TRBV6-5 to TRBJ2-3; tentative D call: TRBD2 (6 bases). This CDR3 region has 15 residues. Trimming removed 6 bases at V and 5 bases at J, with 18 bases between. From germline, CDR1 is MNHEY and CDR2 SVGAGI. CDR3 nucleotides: TGTGCCAGCAGCCTTCGGGACTTCGGATTAGATACGCAGTATTTT. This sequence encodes CASSLRDFGLDTQYF.

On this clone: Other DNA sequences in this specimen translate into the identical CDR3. As DNA, the CDR3 is TGCGCCAGCAGCTCGGGGGACGCGGGGGCCAACGTCCTGACTTTC. Its protein product is CASSSGDAGANVLTF. The chain links TRBV5-1 to TRBJ2-6; perhaps TRBD2 as D (6 bases). The CDR3 loop spans 15 amino acids. Per the germline V gene, CDR1 is SGHRS and CDR2 is YFSETQ. V was clipped by 3 bases and J by 4 bases, with 11 bases between them.

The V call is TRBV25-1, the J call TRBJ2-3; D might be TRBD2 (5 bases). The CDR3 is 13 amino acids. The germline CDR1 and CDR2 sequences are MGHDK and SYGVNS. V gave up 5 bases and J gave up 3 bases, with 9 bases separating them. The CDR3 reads CASSRGGTDTQYF. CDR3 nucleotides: TGTGCCAGCAGTCGAGGCGGGACAGATACGCAGTATTTT.

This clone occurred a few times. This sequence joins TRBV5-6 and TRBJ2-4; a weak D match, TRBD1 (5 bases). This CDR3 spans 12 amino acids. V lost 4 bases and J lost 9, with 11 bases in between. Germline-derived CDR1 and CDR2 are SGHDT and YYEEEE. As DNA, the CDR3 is TGTGCCAGCAGCCCAGGGAACGCCATTCAGTACTTC. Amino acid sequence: CASSPGNAIQYF. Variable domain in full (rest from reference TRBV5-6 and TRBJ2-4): DAGVTQSPTHLIKTRGQQVTLRCSPKSGHDTVSWYQQALGQGPQFIFQYYEEEERQRGNFPDRFSGHQFPNYSSELNVNALLLGDSALYLCASSPGNAIQYFGAGTRLSVL.

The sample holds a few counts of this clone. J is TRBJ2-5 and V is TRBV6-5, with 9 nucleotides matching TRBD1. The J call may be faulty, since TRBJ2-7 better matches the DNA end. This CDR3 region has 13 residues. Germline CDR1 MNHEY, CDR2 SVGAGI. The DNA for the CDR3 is TGTGCCAGCAGGGACAGGGGACCCTACGAGCAGTACTTC. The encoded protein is CASRDRGPYEQYF.